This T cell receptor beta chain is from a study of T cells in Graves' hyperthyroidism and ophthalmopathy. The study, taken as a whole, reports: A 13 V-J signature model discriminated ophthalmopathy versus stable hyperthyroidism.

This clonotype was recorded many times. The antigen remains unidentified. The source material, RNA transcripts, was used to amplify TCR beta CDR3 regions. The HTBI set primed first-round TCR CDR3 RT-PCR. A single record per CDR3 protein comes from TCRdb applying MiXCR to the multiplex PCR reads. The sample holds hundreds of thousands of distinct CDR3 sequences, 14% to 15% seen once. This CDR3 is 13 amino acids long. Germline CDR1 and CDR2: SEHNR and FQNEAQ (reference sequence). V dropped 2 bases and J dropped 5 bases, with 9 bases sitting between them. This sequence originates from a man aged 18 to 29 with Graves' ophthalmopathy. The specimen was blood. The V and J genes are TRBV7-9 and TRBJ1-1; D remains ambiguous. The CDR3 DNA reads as TGTGCCAGCAGCTTACTGCCAGAGACTGAAGCTTTCTTT. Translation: CASSLLPETEAFF.